What follows describes a single T cell receptor beta chain. The antigen remains unidentified. The entry originates in a study of cytomegalovirus exposure and HLA in healthy donors. Whole-study results and caveats: According to a later analysis, donors in an Asian-associated ancestry cluster reportedly had fewer N-insertions than the approximately 670-donor mean.

CDR1 is MNHEY and CDR2 is SMNVEV in the germline V gene (reference sequence). The length of the CDR3 is 17 residues. With 7 bases clipped from V and 2 bases from J, the junction kept 13 bases outside the gene matches. A multiplex PCR was run with 60 Vbeta primers and 13 Jbeta primers. Using immunoSEQ multiplex PCR, the repertoire was profiled, and TCRdb retains in-frame clones only, with some absent. The repertoire holds 110,000 to 150,000 clones, approximately 81% seen once, with 4% to 4.5% in the top ten. This chain joins TRBV27 and TRBJ2-3, with 9 positions matching TRBD2. The receptor was isolated from a woman in her 40s in good health and CMV-seropositive. The sequencing input was PBMCs. This CDR3 is CASTQTPGLAFTDTQYF. CDR3 DNA sequence: TGTGCCAGCACCCAAACGCCGGGACTAGCTTTCACAGATACGCAGTATTTT.